This TCR beta chain emerged from a study of CD8 T cells in Susac syndrome (dated by TCRdb to the late 2010s). Describing the broader study: Whether CD8+ T cell activation and differentiation in Susac syndrome was antigen driven was tested using repertoire sequencing. CD8+ T cell repertoire clonality was compared between more than ten healthy donors, approximately 14 Susac syndrome patients and 15 multiple sclerosis patients. General findings and caveats noted by the study authors: The number of individuals in the TCR sequencing and HLA analysis was recognized as being relatively small.

V is cut by 8 bases and J by 4 bases, and the space between the germline ends is 8 bases. The CDR3 goes from the cysteine to the phenylalanine over 11 residues. Kept here is only the CDR3 DNA, which spans 33 bases and is read in frame from base 1. The germline V gene (reference sequence) sets CDR1 to LNHNV and CDR2 to YYDKDF. Peripheral blood CD8+ and CD4+ T cells from healthy donors, Susac syndrome patients and multiple sclerosis patients were profiled by high-throughput TCR beta sequencing. Treatment-naive patients with stable or active relapsing-remitting disease fulfilling revised McDonald criteria were used as multiple sclerosis controls. Bulk CD8+ and CD4+ T cells were purified by magnetic negative isolation, whereas CD8+ TEMRA cells were enriched by FACS. Blood was drawn into EDTA tubes, processed within 24 hours, and PBMCs were isolated by density gradient centrifugation. PBMCs intended for TCR sequencing were cryopreserved in liquid nitrogen and thawed later in a water bath at 37 degrees C. A purity of at least 90% was achieved for sorted or isolated CD4+, CD8+ and CD8+ TEMRA cells.

RNA was extracted using the RNeasy kit, and about 0.45 to 1 microgram was reverse transcribed with random hexamers. TCR beta CDR3 regions were amplified with the immunoSEQ multiplex PCR assay covering 54 Vbeta and 13 Jbeta segments. Bias from PCR amplification was corrected by using a synthetic template baseline for primer optimization and for computational correction. In the original analysis: Only productive sequences were kept, with reads annotated to V, D and J genes according to IMGT and analyzed in immunoSEQ Analyzer. To calculate clonality, Shannon entropy was normalized by log2 of the number of productive unique sequences and then subtracted from one. Public and private clones were assessed among the 100 most prevalent clones of each patient and control. Clones were defined as Susac-specific when absent from the healthy and MS cohorts, from approximately 1,100 published viral clones and from other ImmuneACCESS disease sequences. TCRdb reran the public reads through fastp at Q25 and MiXCR, keeping productive beta chains. Rows are combined by CDR3 protein, so each entry shows the most common genes and DNA. In this record, the V and J calls reflect TCRdb's handling and not the investigators' own analysis. The sample table records 100,000 to 150,000 distinct CDR3 sequences; 85% to 95% of these occur just once. The top ten clones comprise roughly 0.29% of the sample.

Notes on this clonotype: The specificity of this receptor is unknown. No quality values exist for individual bases; no much larger clone is one base distant.

The sample taken for sequencing was CD8+ T cells from PBMCs. This TCR was recovered from a human donor with multiple sclerosis. The rearrangement combines TRBV15 with TRBJ1-1; the D gene cannot be resolved reliably. CDR3 sequence: CATLTITEAFF. The sequence in DNA is TGTGCCACCCTCACTATCACTGAAGCTTTCTTT. The variable domain in full, with residues beyond the CDR3 obtained from the reference TRBV15 and TRBJ1-1 genes, is DAMVIQNPRYQVTQFGKPVTLSCSQTLNHNVMYWYQQKSSQAPKLLFHYYDKDFNNEADTPDNFQSRRPNTSFCFLDIRSPGLGDTAMYLCATLTITEAFFGQGTRLTVV.